These T cell receptor beta chains were read from a single sample in a study of T cell responses to AZD1222 COVID-19 vaccine. Clones were read by immunoSEQ multiplex PCR, and TCRdb kept only the in-frame ones, dropping some. The sample lists 200,000 or so clones; about 90% were seen once. The source material was peripheral blood, sampled on day 0 of MenACWY control vaccination. These receptors were taken from an adult in good health. CDR3s include the opening cysteine and the closing phenylalanine or tryptophan. The D gene is left open where the match is weak. Size values are once, few and many counts, or a class for expanded clones, and some rows have none.

few	TRBJ2-1	TRBV27	-	CASGEGTGVFNEQFF	TGTGCCAGCGGAGAGGGGACCGGGGTTTTCAATGAGCAGTTCTTC
once	TRBJ1-5	TRBV12-3/TRBV12-4	-	CASKKWGDQPQHF	TGTGCCAGCAAGAAATGGGGGGATCAGCCCCAGCATTTT
-	TRBJ1-6	TRBV2	-	CASRGGNSPLHF	TGTGCCAGCAGAGGGGGTAATTCACCCCTCCACTTT
-	TRBJ1-6	TRBV19	-	CASSLILQGNSPLHF	TGTGCCAGTAGTTTAATTCTACAGGGAAATTCACCCCTCCACTTT
-	TRBJ2-7	TRBV28	-	CASSAYSDYPSYEQYF	TGTGCCAGCAGTGCTTATTCTGACTATCCTTCCTACGAGCAGTACTTC
-	TRBJ1-1	TRBV10-3	-	CATARQLNTEAFF	TGTGCCACCGCCCGCCAATTGAACACTGAAGCTTTCTTT
-	TRBJ1-4	TRBV5-5	TRBD1	CASSSVTGDEKLFF	TGTGCCAGCAGCTCAGTGACAGGGGATGAAAAACTGTTTTTT
-	TRBJ2-7	TRBV28	-	CASSPTLQGNEQYF	TGTGCCAGCAGTCCCACCTTACAGGGAAACGAGCAGTACTTC
-	TRBJ2-7	TRBV27	TRBD2	CASSSWTSGTRHEQYF	TGTGCCAGCAGTTCCTGGACTAGCGGGACTAGACACGAGCAGTACTTC
-	TRBJ1-1	TRBV15	TRBD1	CATSKGGAGTEAFF	TGTGCCACCAGCAAAGGGGGCGCGGGAACTGAAGCTTTCTTT
-	TRBJ1-2	TRBV4-2	-	CASSQDLQYGYTF	TGTGCCAGCAGCCAAGACCTCCAATATGGCTACACCTTC
-	TRBJ1-5	TRBV12-3/TRBV12-4	-	CASSLREVQPQHF	TGTGCCAGCAGTTTGCGGGAAGTACAGCCCCAGCATTTT
once	TRBJ2-3	TRBV5-4	TRBD2	CASSRGGGLSTDTQYF	TGTGCCAGCTCACGGGGGGGCGGACTAAGCACAGATACGCAGTATTTT
-	TRBJ1-1	TRBV12-3/TRBV12-4	-	CASSFGRAREAFF	TGTGCCAGCAGTTTCGGTAGGGCAAGGGAAGCTTTCTTT
-	TRBJ1-6	TRBV28	TRBD1	CASSPTGFTSPLHF	TGTGCCAGCAGTCCGACAGGGTTCACCTCACCCCTCCACTTT
-	TRBJ2-2	TRBV19	-	CASLRLTGGPGELFF	TGTGCCAGTTTAAGACTAACGGGGGGCCCCGGGGAGCTGTTTTTT
-	TRBJ1-6	TRBV4-3	-	CASSQAVRGRSPLHF	TGCGCCAGCAGCCAAGCCGTCCGGGGAAGGTCACCCCTCCACTTT
-	TRBJ1-1	TRBV28	-	CASSLIRENTEAFF	TGTGCCAGCAGTTTAATCAGGGAGAACACTGAAGCTTTCTTT
-	TRBJ1-2	TRBV18	TRBD1	CASSLEGTGQTGYTF	TGTGCCAGCTCACTGGAAGGGACAGGGCAGACTGGCTACACCTTC
-	TRBJ1-3	TRBV5-1	TRBD1	CASSLVGTGGAAGNTIYF	TGCGCCAGCAGCTTGGTGGGGACAGGGGGCGCAGCTGGAAACACCATATATTTT
few	TRBJ1-1	TRBV11-2	-	CASTQSRGNTEAFF	TGTGCCAGCACCCAAAGCAGGGGGAACACTGAAGCTTTCTTT
-	TRBJ1-5	TRBV6-5	-	CASKQLPNSNQPQHF	TGTGCCAGCAAGCAGCTCCCCAATAGCAATCAGCCCCAGCATTTT
-	TRBJ1-5	TRBV19	-	CASGPVGSNQPQHF	TGTGCCAGCGGGCCAGTCGGGAGCAATCAGCCCCAGCATTTT
-	TRBJ1-5	TRBV2	TRBD1	CASSAGQRSYSNQPQHF	TGTGCCAGCAGTGCGGGACAGAGGAGTTATAGCAATCAGCCCCAGCATTTT
few	TRBJ2-1	TRBV27	-	CASSLGSYNEQFF	TGTGCCAGCAGTTTAGGCTCCTACAATGAGCAGTTCTTC
-	TRBJ1-5	TRBV6-6	TRBD1	CAIATGGDQPQHF	TGTGCCATCGCGACAGGGGGCGATCAGCCCCAGCATTTT
-	TRBJ1-5	TRBV28	-	CASSFPGGEGNQPQHF	TGTGCCAGCAGTTTCCCCGGGGGCGAGGGTAATCAGCCCCAGCATTTT
few	TRBJ2-1	TRBV30	TRBD1	CAWSDGDRGFYNEQFF	TGTGCCTGGAGTGATGGGGACAGGGGTTTCTACAATGAGCAGTTCTTC
-	TRBJ2-7	TRBV10-3	-	CAISERDNYEQYF	TGTGCCATCAGTGAGCGGGACAACTACGAGCAGTACTTC
-	TRBJ2-1	TRBV5-4	-	CASSYQGTYNEQFF	TGTGCCAGCAGCTATCAGGGGACCTACAATGAGCAGTTCTTC
-	TRBJ2-5	TRBV9	TRBD2	CASSVGLAGGGQETQYF	TGTGCCAGCAGCGTTGGACTAGCGGGCGGGGGCCAAGAGACCCAGTACTTC
-	TRBJ2-3	TRBV5-1	-	CASSLGRGIDTQYF	TGCGCCAGCAGCTTAGGGCGGGGAATAGATACGCAGTATTTT
-	TRBJ2-2	TRBV7-3	-	CASSLLGTGELFF	TGTGCCAGCAGCTTACTGGGCACCGGGGAGCTGTTTTTT
once	TRBJ1-2	TRBV27	-	CASSLSPGTYGYTF	TGTGCCAGCAGTTTATCTCCCGGAACCTATGGCTACACCTTC
-	TRBJ2-1	TRBV6-5	TRBD2	CASSYSPSGRDDEQFF	TGTGCCAGCAGTTACTCGCCCAGCGGGAGAGATGATGAGCAGTTCTTC
-	TRBJ1-2	TRBV7-9	TRBD1	CASRGTGNYGYTF	TGTGCCAGCCGAGGGACAGGGAACTATGGCTACACCTTC
-	TRBJ1-5	TRBV20-1	-	CSARDSRRLHF	TGCAGTGCTAGAGACAGTCGGCGGCTGCATTTT
-	TRBJ2-1	TRBV3-1/TRBV3-2	-	CASSQENGGLPGNEQFF	TGTGCCAGCAGCCAAGAGAACGGGGGGCTTCCAGGCAATGAGCAGTTCTTC
-	TRBJ1-5	TRBV28	-	CASTRVGQPQHF	TGTGCCAGCACCAGGGTGGGTCAGCCCCAGCATTTT
-	TRBJ2-7	TRBV9	TRBD1	CASSAGTGSSYEQYF	TGTGCCAGCAGCGCGGGGACAGGGAGTTCCTACGAGCAGTACTTC